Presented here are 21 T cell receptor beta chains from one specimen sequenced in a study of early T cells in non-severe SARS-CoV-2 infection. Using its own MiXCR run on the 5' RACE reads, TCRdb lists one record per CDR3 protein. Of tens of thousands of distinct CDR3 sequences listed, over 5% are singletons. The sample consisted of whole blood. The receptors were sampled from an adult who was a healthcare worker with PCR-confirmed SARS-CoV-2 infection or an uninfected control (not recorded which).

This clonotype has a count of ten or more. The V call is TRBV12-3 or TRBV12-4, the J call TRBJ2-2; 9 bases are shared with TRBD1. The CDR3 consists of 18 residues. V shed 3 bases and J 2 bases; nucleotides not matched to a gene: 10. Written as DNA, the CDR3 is TGTGCCAGCAGTTTCAAGGCCGGGACAGGGCTTAACACCGGGGAGCTGTTTTTT. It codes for CASSFKAGTGLNTGELFF.

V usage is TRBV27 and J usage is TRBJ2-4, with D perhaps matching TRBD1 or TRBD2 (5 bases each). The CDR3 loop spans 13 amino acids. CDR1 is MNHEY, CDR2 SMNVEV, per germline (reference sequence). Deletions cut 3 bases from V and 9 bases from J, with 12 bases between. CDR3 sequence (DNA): TGTGCCAGCAGTTTGGGGGAGATGAGCATTCAGTACTTC. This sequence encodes CASSLGEMSIQYF.

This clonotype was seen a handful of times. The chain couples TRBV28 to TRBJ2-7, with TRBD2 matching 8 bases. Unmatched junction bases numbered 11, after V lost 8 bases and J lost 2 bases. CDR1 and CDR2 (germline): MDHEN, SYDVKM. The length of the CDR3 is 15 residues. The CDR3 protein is CASEDGASGPYEQYF. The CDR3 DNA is TGTGCCAGCGAAGATGGCGCTAGCGGGCCCTACGAGCAGTACTTC.

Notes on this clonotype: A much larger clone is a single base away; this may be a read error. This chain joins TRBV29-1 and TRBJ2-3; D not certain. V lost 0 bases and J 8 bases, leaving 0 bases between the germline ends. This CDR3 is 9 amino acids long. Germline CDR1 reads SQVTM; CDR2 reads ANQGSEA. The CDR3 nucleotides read TGCAGCGTTGAAGATACGCAGTATTTT. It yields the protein CSVEDTQYF.

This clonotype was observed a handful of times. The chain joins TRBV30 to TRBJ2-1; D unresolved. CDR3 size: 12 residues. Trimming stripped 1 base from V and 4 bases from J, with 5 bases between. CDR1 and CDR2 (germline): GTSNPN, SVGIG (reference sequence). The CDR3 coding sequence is TGTGCCTGGAGTGAGCTTTACAATGAGCAGTTCTTC. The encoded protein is CAWSELYNEQFF.

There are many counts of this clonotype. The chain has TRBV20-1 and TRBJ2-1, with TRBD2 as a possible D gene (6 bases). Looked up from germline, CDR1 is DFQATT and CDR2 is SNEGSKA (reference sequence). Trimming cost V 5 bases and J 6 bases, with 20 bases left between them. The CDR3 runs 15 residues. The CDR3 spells CSAYKRAEFFNEQFF. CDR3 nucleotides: TGCAGTGCTTACAAGCGGGCCGAGTTTTTCAATGAGCAGTTCTTC.

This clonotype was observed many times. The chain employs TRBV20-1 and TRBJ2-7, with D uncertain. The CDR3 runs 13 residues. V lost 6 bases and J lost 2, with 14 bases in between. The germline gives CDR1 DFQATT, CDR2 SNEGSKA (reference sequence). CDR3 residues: CSASFPPTYEQYF. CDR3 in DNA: TGCAGTGCATCATTCCCTCCTACCTACGAGCAGTACTTC.

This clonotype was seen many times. CDR3 sequence: CASSPGYLYGYTF. The CDR3 DNA reads as TGTGCCAGCAGCCCAGGGTATTTGTATGGCTACACCTTC. The J gene is TRBJ1-2, the V gene TRBV4-2; D is possibly TRBD1 (5 bases). The CDR3 consists of 13 residues. V gave up 4 bases and J gave up 5 bases, with 11 bases separating them. Germline-derived CDR1 and CDR2 are LGHNA and YNFKEQ.

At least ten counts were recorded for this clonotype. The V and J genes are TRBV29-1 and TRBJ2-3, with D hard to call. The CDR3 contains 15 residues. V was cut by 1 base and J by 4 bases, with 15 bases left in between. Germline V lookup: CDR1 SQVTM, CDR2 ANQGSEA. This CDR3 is CSVEGGRVAPDTQYF. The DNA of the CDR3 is TGCAGCGTTGAAGGGGGTCGGGTAGCTCCAGATACGCAGTATTTT.

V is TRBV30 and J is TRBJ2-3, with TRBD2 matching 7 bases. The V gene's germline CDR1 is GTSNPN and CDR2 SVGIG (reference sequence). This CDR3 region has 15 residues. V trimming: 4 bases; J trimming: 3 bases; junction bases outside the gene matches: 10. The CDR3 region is CAWKRAGAGTDTQYF. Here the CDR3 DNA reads TGTGCCTGGAAACGGGCGGGAGCGGGGACAGATACGCAGTATTTT. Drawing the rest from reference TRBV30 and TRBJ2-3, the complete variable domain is SQTIHQWPATLVQPVGSPLSLECTVEGTSNPNLYWYRQAAGRGLQLLFYSVGIGQISSEVPQNLSASRPQDRQFILSSKKLLLSDSGFYLCAWKRAGAGTDTQYFGPGTRLTVL.

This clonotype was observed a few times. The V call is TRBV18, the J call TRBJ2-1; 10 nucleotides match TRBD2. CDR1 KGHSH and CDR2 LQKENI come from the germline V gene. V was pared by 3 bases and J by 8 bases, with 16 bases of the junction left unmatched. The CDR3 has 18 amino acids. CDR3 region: CASSPDAPLAGAMDEQFF. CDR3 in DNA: TGTGCCAGCTCACCGGACGCGCCGCTAGCGGGAGCCATGGATGAGCAGTTCTTC.

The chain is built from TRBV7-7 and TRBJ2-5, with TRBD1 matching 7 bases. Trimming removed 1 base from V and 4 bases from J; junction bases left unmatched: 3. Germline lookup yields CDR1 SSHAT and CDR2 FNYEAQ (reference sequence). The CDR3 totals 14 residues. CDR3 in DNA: TGTGCCAGCAGCTTAGAAGGGGACAGAGAGACCCAGTACTTC. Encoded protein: CASSLEGDRETQYF.

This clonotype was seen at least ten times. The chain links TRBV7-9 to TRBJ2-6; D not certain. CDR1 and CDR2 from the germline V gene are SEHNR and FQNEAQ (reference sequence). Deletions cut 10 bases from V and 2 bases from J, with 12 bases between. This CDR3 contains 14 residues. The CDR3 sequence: CATTPTTGANVLTF. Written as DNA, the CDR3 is TGTGCCACCACGCCAACAACTGGGGCCAACGTCCTGACTTTC.

CDR3 sequence (DNA): TGTGCCAGCAGGGAAACAAGGGGCAAAGAGACCCAGTACTTC. It is translated as CASRETRGKETQYF. The chain uses TRBV7-2 and TRBJ2-5; D is possibly TRBD1 (5 bases). There are 14 residues in the CDR3. V lost 6 bases, J lost 3 bases, and 14 bases lay in between. Germline V lookup: CDR1 SGHTA, CDR2 FQGNSA.

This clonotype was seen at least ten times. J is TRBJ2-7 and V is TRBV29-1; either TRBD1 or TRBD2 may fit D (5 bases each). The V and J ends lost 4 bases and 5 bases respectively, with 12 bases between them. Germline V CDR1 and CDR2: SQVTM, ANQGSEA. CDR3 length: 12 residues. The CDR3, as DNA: TGCAGCGTTGGTGAGGGGCGCCACGAGCAGTACTTC. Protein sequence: CSVGEGRHEQYF.

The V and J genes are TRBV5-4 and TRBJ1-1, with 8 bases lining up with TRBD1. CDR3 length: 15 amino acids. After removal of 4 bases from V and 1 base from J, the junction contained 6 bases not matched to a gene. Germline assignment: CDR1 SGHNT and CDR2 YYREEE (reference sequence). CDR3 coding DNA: TGTGCCAGCAGCCTATGGACAGGGCCGAACACTGAAGCTTTCTTT. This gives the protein CASSLWTGPNTEAFF. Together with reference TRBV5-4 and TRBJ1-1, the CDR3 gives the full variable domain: ETGVTQSPTHLIKTRGQQVTLRCSSQSGHNTVSWYQQALGQGPQFIFQYYREEENGRGNFPPRFSGLQFPNYSSELNVNALELDDSALYLCASSLWTGPNTEAFFGQGTRLTVV.

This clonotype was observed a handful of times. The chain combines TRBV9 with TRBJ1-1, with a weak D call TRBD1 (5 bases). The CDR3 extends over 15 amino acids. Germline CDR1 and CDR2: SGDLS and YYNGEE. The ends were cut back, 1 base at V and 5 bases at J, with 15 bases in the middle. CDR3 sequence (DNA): TGTGCCAGCAGCGTACATCAGGGAGTGGGGACTGAAGCTTTCTTT. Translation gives CASSVHQGVGTEAFF. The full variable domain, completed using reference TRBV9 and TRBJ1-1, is DSGVTQTPKHLITATGQRVTLRCSPRSGDLSVYWYQQSLDQGLQFLIQYYNGEERAKGNILERFSAQQFPDLHSELNLSSLELGDSALYFCASSVHQGVGTEAFFGQGTRLTVV.

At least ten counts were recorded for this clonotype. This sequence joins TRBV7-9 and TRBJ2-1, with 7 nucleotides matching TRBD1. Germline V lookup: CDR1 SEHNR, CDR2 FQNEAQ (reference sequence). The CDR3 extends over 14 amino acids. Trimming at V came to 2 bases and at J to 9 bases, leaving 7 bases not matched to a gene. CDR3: CASSLLKGAGEQFF. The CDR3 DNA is TGTGCCAGCAGCTTATTAAAGGGGGCGGGTGAGCAGTTCTTC.

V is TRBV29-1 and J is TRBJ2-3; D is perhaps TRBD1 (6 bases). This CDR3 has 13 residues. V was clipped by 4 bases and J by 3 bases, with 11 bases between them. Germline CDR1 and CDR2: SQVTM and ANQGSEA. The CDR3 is CSVAGVITDTQYF. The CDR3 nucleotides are TGCAGCGTTGCAGGGGTAATAACAGATACGCAGTATTTT.

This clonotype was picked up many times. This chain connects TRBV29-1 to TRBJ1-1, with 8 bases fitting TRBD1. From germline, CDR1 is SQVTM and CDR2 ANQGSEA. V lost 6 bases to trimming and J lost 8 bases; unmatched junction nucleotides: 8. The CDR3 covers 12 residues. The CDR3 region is CSVRGTGGEAFF. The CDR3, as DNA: TGCAGCGTCCGAGGAACAGGGGGGGAAGCTTTCTTT.

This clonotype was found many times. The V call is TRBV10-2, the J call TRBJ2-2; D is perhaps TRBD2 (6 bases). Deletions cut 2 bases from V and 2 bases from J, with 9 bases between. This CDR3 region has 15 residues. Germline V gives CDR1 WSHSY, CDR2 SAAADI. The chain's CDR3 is CASSELGGNTGELFF. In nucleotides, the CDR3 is TGCGCCAGCAGTGAGCTCGGGGGTAACACCGGGGAGCTGTTTTTT.